Shown below are 16 T cell receptor beta chains from a single sample sequenced in a study of blood T cell repertoires in COVID-19. Libraries were prepared by immunoSEQ multiplex PCR; TCRdb keeps only in-frame clonotypes and omits some of them. The profile covers about 440,000 clones, with approximately 89% appearing a single time and approximately 12% taken by the ten largest. The sample taken for sequencing was peripheral blood. The origin of the receptors is a woman aged 50 to 60 with COVID-19, enrolled during active disease.

The chain couples TRBV6-5 to TRBJ1-2; 9 positions agree with TRBD1. Losses at the gene ends were 2 bases for V and 7 bases for J; bases not matched to a gene: 11. Germline CDR1 and CDR2: MNHEY and SVGAGI. The CDR3 totals 16 residues. The CDR3 is CASSYSMGQGYGGYTF. The CDR3 region has the DNA TGTGCCAGCAGTTACAGTATGGGACAGGGTTATGGTGGCTACACCTTC.

The chain carries TRBV2 and TRBJ1-2; D remains ambiguous. The length of the CDR3 is 11 residues. The germline V gene encodes CDR1 SNHLY and CDR2 FYNNEI. The ends were cut back, 8 bases at V and 3 bases at J, with 7 bases in the middle. The DNA for the CDR3 is TGTGCCAGCCTACCATACTATGGCTACACCTTC. Translating it yields CASLPYYGYTF.

This clone was observed a handful of times. The J gene is TRBJ2-1, the V gene TRBV24-1; 7 positions agree with TRBD1. Germline values: CDR1 KGHDR, CDR2 SFDVKD. CDR3 size: 13 residues. Trimming removed 10 bases from V and 4 bases from J; junction bases left unmatched: 6. As DNA, the CDR3 is TGTGCCACAAGGGACAGCAGTTACAATGAGCAGTTCTTC. It encodes CATRDSSYNEQFF.

The CDR3 is CASSLGGTSGGNTGELFF. The CDR3 DNA reads TGTGCCAGCAGCTTGGGAGGGACTAGCGGGGGGAACACCGGGGAGCTGTTTTTT. This chain joins TRBV5-4 and TRBJ2-2; 14 bases align to TRBD2. Germline values: CDR1 SGHNT, CDR2 YYREEE (reference sequence). J gave up 1 base and V 0 bases, and 2 bases lay outside the gene matches. This CDR3 contains 18 residues.

The chain has TRBV9 and TRBJ2-2; D is perhaps TRBD1 (5 bases). CDR1 is SGDLS and CDR2 is YYNGEE in the germline V gene. The germline V and J ends were trimmed by 0 bases and 1 base, with 10 bases remaining between them. CDR3 length: 16 residues. The CDR3 here is CASSVGEGENTGELFF. The CDR3 region has the DNA TGTGCCAGCAGCGTAGGAGAAGGGGAGAACACCGGGGAGCTGTTTTTT. Looking up the rest from reference TRBV9 and TRBJ2-2 gives the full variable domain: DSGVTQTPKHLITATGQRVTLRCSPRSGDLSVYWYQQSLDQGLQFLIQYYNGEERAKGNILERFSAQQFPDLHSELNLSSLELGDSALYFCASSVGEGENTGELFFGEGSRLTVL.

This clone appeared a single time. The V call is TRBV29-1, the J call TRBJ1-1, with no clear D. Deletions cut 2 bases from V and 12 bases from J, with 22 bases between. The length of the CDR3 is 14 residues. Per germline, CDR1 SQVTM and CDR2 ANQGSEA. CDR3 protein: CSVESIQLIEATFF. The CDR3, as DNA: TGCAGCGTTGAAAGTATTCAACTCATCGAGGCGACTTTCTTT. Drawing the rest from reference TRBV29-1 and TRBJ1-1, the complete variable domain is SAVISQKPSRDICQRGTSLTIQCQVDSQVTMMFWYRQQPGQSLTLIATANQGSEATYESGFVIDKFPISRPNLTFSTLTVSNMSPEDSSIYLCSVESIQLIEATFFGQGTRLTVV.

This chain joins TRBV4-2 and TRBJ2-7; 7 nucleotides match TRBD1. V shed 1 base and J 0 bases; nucleotides not matched to a gene: 3. The CDR3 is 15 residues long. Germline assignment: CDR1 LGHNA and CDR2 YNFKEQ. CDR3 protein: CASSQARGSSYEQYF. Written as DNA, the CDR3 is TGTGCCAGCAGCCAAGCCAGGGGGAGCTCCTACGAGCAGTACTTC.

The V call is TRBV28, the J call TRBJ1-5, with 9 bases identical to TRBD1. CDR1 is MDHEN, CDR2 SYDVKM, per germline. Unmatched junction bases numbered 4, after V lost 6 bases and J lost 4 bases. This CDR3 comprises 14 residues. The CDR3 bases are TGTGCCAGCAGACAACAGGGGGCTAATCAGCCCCAGCATTTT. This translates into CASRQQGANQPQHF.

This clone was seen a single time. This chain links TRBV19 with TRBJ1-1, with 7 bases that match TRBD1. Unmatched junction bases numbered 17, after V lost 9 bases and J lost 4 bases. Germline-derived CDR1 and CDR2 are LNHDA and SQIVND (reference sequence). The CDR3 totals 16 residues. The DNA for the CDR3 is TGTGCCAGCCTCCCAACAGGGGAGGTGGTTGGCACTGAAGCTTTCTTT. Encoded protein: CASLPTGEVVGTEAFF.

This chain connects TRBV10-3 to TRBJ2-2, with a possible D match to TRBD1 (6 bases). V lost 6 bases and J lost 10, with 12 bases in between. The CDR3 extends over 12 amino acids. The germline V gene has CDR1 ENHRY and CDR2 SYGVKD. The CDR3 DNA follows: TGTGCCATCAGCCGCACAGGGCAGGAGCTGTTTTTT. It codes for CAISRTGQELFF.

The V call is TRBV6-5, the J call TRBJ2-7; unclear D gene. This CDR3 region has 13 residues. CDR1 and CDR2 from the germline V gene are MNHEY and SVGAGI. V gave up 2 bases and J gave up 5 bases, with 10 bases separating them. The CDR3 nucleotides are TGTGCCAGCAGTTACAACGGTATCCACGAGCAGTACTTC. This codes for CASSYNGIHEQYF.

This clone was counted a few times. The gene calls are TRBV5-1 and TRBJ1-1, with a possible D match to TRBD1 (6 bases). Germline lookup yields CDR1 SGHRS and CDR2 YFSETQ. The CDR3 loop spans 14 amino acids. Trimming took off 2 bases at V and 6 bases at J, with 14 bases between the two ends. The CDR3 protein is CASSFGAGAAEAFF. CDR3 sequence (DNA): TGCGCCAGCAGCTTTGGGGCGGGGGCGGCTGAAGCTTTCTTT.

The chain couples TRBV5-6 to TRBJ1-4; D is possibly TRBD1 (5 bases). There are 15 residues in the CDR3. Germline assignment: CDR1 SGHDT and CDR2 YYEEEE. Between the trimmed V and J ends, which lost 3 bases and 6 bases, there was a span of 15 bases. This CDR3 reads CASSSTGEEDEKLFF. As DNA, the CDR3 is TGTGCCAGCAGCTCGACGGGGGAGGAGGATGAAAAACTGTTTTTT. The full variable domain, in which reference TRBV5-6 and TRBJ1-4 provide the parts outside the CDR3, is DAGVTQSPTHLIKTRGQQVTLRCSPKSGHDTVSWYQQALGQGPQFIFQYYEEEERQRGNFPDRFSGHQFPNYSSELNVNALLLGDSALYLCASSSTGEEDEKLFFGSGTQLSVL.

The rearrangement links TRBV5-4 to TRBJ1-2, with 8 nucleotides matching TRBD1. Germline-derived CDR1 and CDR2 are SGHNT and YYREEE (reference sequence). V gave up 0 bases and J gave up 4 bases; unmatched junction bases: 8. This CDR3 has 16 residues. The CDR3 spells CASSLELSDRGYGYTF. DNA of the CDR3: TGTGCCAGCAGCTTGGAATTGTCCGACAGGGGCTATGGCTACACCTTC.

Remarks on this clone: Other DNA sequences of this sample code for an identical CDR3. The genes are TRBV3-1 (or the pseudogene TRBV3-2) and TRBJ1-1, with 7 bases that match TRBD1. In germline, CDR1 is LGHDT, CDR2 YNNKEL (reference sequence). This CDR3 comprises 13 residues. Trimming at V came to 1 base and at J to 5 bases, leaving 1 base not matched to a gene. The CDR3 DNA reads TGTGCCAGCAGCCAAGGACAGGGAACTGAAGCTTTCTTT. Amino acid sequence: CASSQGQGTEAFF.

The J gene is TRBJ1-3, the V gene TRBV9; perhaps TRBD1 as D (6 bases). The CDR3 spans 15 residues. The V gene lost 0 bases and the J gene lost 3 bases, with 10 bases spanning the gap. The germline gives CDR1 SGDLS, CDR2 YYNGEE. The CDR3 loop is CASSVGPGDGNTIYF. CDR3 bases: TGTGCCAGCAGCGTAGGGCCAGGGGATGGAAACACCATATATTTT. Supplemented by reference TRBV9 and TRBJ1-3, the full variable domain reads DSGVTQTPKHLITATGQRVTLRCSPRSGDLSVYWYQQSLDQGLQFLIQYYNGEERAKGNILERFSAQQFPDLHSELNLSSLELGDSALYFCASSVGPGDGNTIYFGEGSWLTVV.